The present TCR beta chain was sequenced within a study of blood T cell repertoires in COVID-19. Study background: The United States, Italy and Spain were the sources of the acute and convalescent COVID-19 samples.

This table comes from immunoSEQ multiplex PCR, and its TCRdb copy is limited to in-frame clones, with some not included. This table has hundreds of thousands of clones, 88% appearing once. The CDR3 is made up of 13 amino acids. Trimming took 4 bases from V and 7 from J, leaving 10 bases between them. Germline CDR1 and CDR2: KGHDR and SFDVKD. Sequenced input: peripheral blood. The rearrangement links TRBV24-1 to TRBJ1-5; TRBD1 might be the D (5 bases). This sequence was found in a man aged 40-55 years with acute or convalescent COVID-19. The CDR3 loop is CATSDTTAQPQHF. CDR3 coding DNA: TGTGCCACCAGTGACACGACAGCCCAGCCCCAGCATTTT.